This entry features one T cell receptor (beta chain) sequence. This sample was included in a study of T cell responses to AZD1222 COVID-19 vaccine. Germline V gene lookup returns CDR1 KGHSH and CDR2 LQKENI. The CDR3 contains 17 residues. Germline trimming cut 4 bases from V and 0 bases from J; bases unmatched to any gene: 7. Some clones are missing from TCRdb's copy, which holds only in-frame ones; the method was immunoSEQ multiplex PCR. The sample has 100,000 or so clones; 87% are singletons. This TCR derives from an adult in good health. This chain links TRBV18 with TRBJ2-2, with TRBD2 matching 8 bases. The specimen comprised peripheral blood, sampled on day 0 of AZD1222 vaccination. CDR3 sequence (DNA): TGTGCCAGCTCACTTAGCGGGGCCCCCCCGAACACCGGGGAGCTGTTTTTT. Translating gives CASSLSGAPPNTGELFF.